Shown below are 10 T cell receptor beta chains from a single sample sequenced in a study of shared clonotypes between healthy human individuals. Data came from immunoSEQ multiplex PCR; TCRdb stores just in-frame clones and leaves some out. The table has 2.3 million or so clones, roughly 93% seen once. The sample consisted of naive CD4+ T cells from PBMCs. Subset denoted: CD45RA+ positively selected. Receptor source: a man aged 18 to 29 in good health. Some clones in this sample may be carry-over from other donors' samples.

The chain has TRBV28 and TRBJ1-3; TRBD1 is a possible D gene (5 bases). V lost 2 bases to trimming and J lost 4 bases, with 12 bases between them. Per germline, CDR1 MDHEN and CDR2 SYDVKM. The CDR3 runs 15 residues. CDR3 in amino acids: CASSLVGAAGNTIYF. CDR3 nucleotide sequence: TGTGCCAGCAGTTTAGTAGGGGCCGCCGGAAACACCATATATTTT.

For this clone: Within the sample, other DNA sequences also encode this same CDR3. The V call is TRBV5-1, the J call TRBJ1-1; 8 bases match TRBD1. Germline CDR1 reads SGHRS; CDR2 reads YFSETQ. The CDR3 is 14 amino acids. Trimming took 4 bases from V and 3 from J; bases not matched to a gene: 5. The CDR3 nucleotides are TGCGCCAGCAGCCCAGACAGGGGAGACACTGAAGCTTTCTTT. The encoded protein is CASSPDRGDTEAFF.

The V call is TRBV28, the J call TRBJ1-1, with 9 bases identical to TRBD1. CDR1 and CDR2 (germline): MDHEN, SYDVKM. The CDR3 extends over 15 amino acids. J gave up 3 bases and V 7 bases, and 9 bases lay outside the gene matches. CDR3: CASTLQGARDTEAFF. The CDR3 DNA is TGTGCCAGCACCTTACAGGGGGCTAGGGACACTGAAGCTTTCTTT.

The gene calls are TRBV6-4 and TRBJ2-7; TRBD1 might be the D (6 bases). Trimming took 6 bases from V and 1 from J, leaving 13 bases between them. The length of the CDR3 is 14 residues. Germline lookup yields CDR1 MRHNA and CDR2 SNTAGT. The DNA for the CDR3 is TGTGCCAGCAGCCGGGACAAGGAATCCTACGAGCAGTACTTC. This codes for CASSRDKESYEQYF.

Remarks on this clone: The identical CDR3 is also encoded by other nucleotide sequences in the sample. V and J are TRBV28 and TRBJ1-5; D is undetermined. Deletions cut 2 bases from V and 2 bases from J, with 10 bases between. This CDR3 spans 15 amino acids. The V gene's germline CDR1 is MDHEN and CDR2 SYDVKM. The CDR3 DNA sequence: TGTGCCAGCAGTTTAGCTGGGCAAGGCAATCAGCCCCAGCATTTT. Translation: CASSLAGQGNQPQHF.

The V gene is TRBV25-1, the J gene TRBJ2-5; D unresolved. This CDR3 comprises 12 residues. The germline V and J ends were trimmed by 9 bases and 5 bases, with 13 bases remaining between them. Per the germline V gene, CDR1 is MGHDK and CDR2 is SYGVNS. Here the CDR3 reads CASAILGETQYF. The CDR3 DNA reads as TGTGCCAGTGCGATCCTGGGGGAGACCCAGTACTTC. Drawing the rest from reference TRBV25-1 and TRBJ2-5, the complete variable domain is EADIYQTPRYLVIGTGKKITLECSQTMGHDKMYWYQQDPGMELHLIHYSYGVNSTEKGDLSSESTVSRIRTEHFPLTLESARPSHTSQYLCASAILGETQYFGPGTRLLVL.

The chain combines TRBV5-4 with TRBJ2-1, with D uncertain. This CDR3 comprises 16 residues. The V gene's germline CDR1 is SGHNT and CDR2 YYREEE (reference sequence). Trimming shortened V by 0 bases and J by 4 bases, and 14 bases separated the two germline ends. CDR3 residues: CASSLGFQASYNEQFF. CDR3 nucleotide sequence: TGTGCCAGCAGCTTGGGGTTCCAGGCAAGTTACAATGAGCAGTTCTTC.

CDR3: CASSRDLGWDEQYF. The CDR3 coding sequence is TGTGCCAGCAGCCGGGACCTTGGATGGGACGAGCAGTACTTC. This rearrangement joins TRBV5-6 to TRBJ2-7; either TRBD1 or TRBD2 may fit D (5 bases each). Per the germline V gene, CDR1 is SGHDT and CDR2 is YYEEEE. The CDR3 length is 14 residues. Trimming removed 4 bases from V and 5 bases from J, with 16 bases in between.

V usage is TRBV11-2 and J usage is TRBJ2-7, with no clear D. This CDR3 comprises 15 residues. Trimming took off 3 bases at V and 6 bases at J, with 18 bases between the two ends. Per the germline V gene, CDR1 is SGHAT and CDR2 is FQNNGV. CDR3 amino acids: CASSFSSARLGEQYF. Here the CDR3 DNA reads TGTGCCAGCAGCTTTTCGTCTGCCCGGCTCGGCGAGCAGTACTTC.

This sequence joins TRBV28 and TRBJ1-5, with D possibly being TRBD1 (6 bases). Trimming cost V 7 bases and J 2 bases, with 18 bases left between them. Germline V CDR1 and CDR2: MDHEN, SYDVKM. This CDR3 has 16 residues. CDR3 in amino acids: CASTGGGGRGNQPQHF. In DNA form, the CDR3 reads TGTGCCAGCACCGGCGGGGGGGGCCGGGGCAATCAGCCCCAGCATTTT.